The entry that follows covers one T cell receptor beta chain sequence. Its antigen remains undetermined. Base qualities are not recorded, but no much larger clone differs from it by a single base. The CDR3 regions of human TCRbeta chains were subjected to immunosequencing. Concerning the study's data processing: TCRs in the repertoires were compared against a reference library of SARS-CoV-2-specific TCRs that had been generated with the MIRA antigen-specificity platform. Breadth was defined as the fraction of unique TCRs that were SARS-CoV-2-associated, and depth was defined as the fraction of total T cells that were SARS-CoV-2-associated. Using the MIRA data, every spike-specific TCR was mapped to the spike region that the TCR reacted to and assigned to either a CD4 or a CD8 class. Log10-transformed breadth and depth values were compared by one-way ANOVA with Sidak's multiple comparisons tests. Sourced from immuneACCESS, this table was stored by TCRdb with only in-frame sequences that have V and J called. A share of the clones is absent; for the studies checked, an unresolved V gene accounts for under half, and the remainder has no known explanation. Clone size and the V and J calls come from that table; the DNA yielded D and trimming. Counted in this sample were roughly 180,000 clones; approximately 92% of them appeared once. Together, the top ten hold more than 0.85% of the sample.

The sample comes from a study of T cell responses to AZD1222 COVID-19 vaccine (dated by TCRdb to the early 2020s). General notes on the study: A total of approximately 250 trial participants underwent TCR sequencing, of whom approximately 200 had received two doses of AZD1222 and roughly 26 had received two doses of the MenACWY control vaccine. Trial participants were enrolled into age subgroups of 18-55, 56-69 and 70-plus years, which contained approximately 150, 30 and 60 TCR-sequenced participants, respectively.

The meaning of the sample's time point label: about 28 days (+/-7) after the second vaccine dose. This sample's treatment or condition label indicates: meningococcal conjugate vaccine given as trial control. The vaccinee samples were drawn from two UK trials, COV001 and COV002, one of which was a single-blind randomized controlled phase 2/3 trial testing AZD1222 (ChAdOx1 nCoV-19) in healthy adults. Trial participant PBMC samples were collected at day 0 and day 28 after the second dose for TCRbeta chain sequencing. The germline V gene gives CDR1 as SGHTA and CDR2 as FQGNSA. Relative to germline, V is 0 bases shorter and J is 4 bases shorter, with 14 bases between their ends. Including the terminal cysteine and phenylalanine, the CDR3 comprises 16 residues. This entry keeps only the CDR3 DNA: 48 bases, framed from base 1. What the work shows at the level of the full study, not this receptor alone: The vaccine-associated CD4 TCRs covered the entire spike protein, and the dominant responses fell in regions 160-218 and 743-854. After two AZD1222 doses, spike-specific TCR breadth and depth were significantly higher than at day 0 and than in MenACWY recipients. Conclusions about previously exposed vaccinees were limited because only six AZD1222 recipients were SARS-CoV-2 seropositive at baseline. Because no day 14 peak-response samples were available, the repertoires could be characterized only after the peak T cell response. Epitopes outside the regions mutated in the B.1.351 and B.1.1.7 variants were reportedly recognized by nearly half of the unique spike-specific TCRs. Most participants were white British and females outnumbered males, and the authors suggested that clonal diversity may have been underestimated. In the small 56-69-year group, the increase in depth fell short of significance, most likely because of low power.

This sequence uses TRBV7-2 and TRBJ2-3, and possibly TRBD2, on 5 matching bases. The specimen was peripheral blood, collected 28 days after the second dose of the MenACWY control vaccine. This clonotype was sampled from an adult who received the MenACWY meningococcal vaccine as a control. In nucleotide form, the sequence is TGTGCCAGCAGCTTAGCGGGAGCCAGTCCGGCAGATACGCAGTATTTT. Translated, this is CASSLAGASPADTQYF.